This T cell receptor beta chain was captured by sequencing in a study of shared clonotypes between healthy human individuals (dated by TCRdb to the early 2020s). In terms of the full investigation: The cohort comprised a couple of women and a few men aged 18 to 49 years. For each donor, CD4 naive and CD4 memory were each run on three plates, CD8 naive on two plates, and CD8 memory on one plate. To estimate repertoire size and how much clonotypes are shared between individuals, the study performed deep sequencing of blood TCR repertoires from 4 to 6 healthy adults. To increase sequencing depth and limit assay-specific biases, different laboratories used diverse techniques to prepare libraries and sequence TCR repertoires. Per donor, leukapheresis produced somewhere between about 0.8 and 9 billion PBMCs.

From a lookup of the germline V gene, CDR1 and CDR2 are SGHTA and FQGNSA. The germline ends are 8 bases apart after V is trimmed by 1 base and J by 4 bases. The CDR3 measures 14 amino acids from cysteine to phenylalanine. Only the CDR3 DNA is retained, 42 bases long and in frame from the first base. General study outcomes and caveats: Incomplete sequencing was indicated by rarefaction of sorted-subset datasets, despite the large sequencing depth. Sampling was restricted to blood, and TCR repertoires in tissues likely differ from the TCR repertoires found in blood. Compared with non-shared clonotypes, the clonotypes found in all four sorted-subset donors had higher generation probabilities. Pairwise subsampling led to the expectation that sequencing depth would affect the degree of clonotype sharing among donors. Larger estimated clonotype richness was generally found for naive subsets than for memory subsets. Around 5.4% of naive CD4, more than 3% of naive CD8, 2.3% of memory CD4, and about 0.4% of memory CD8 clonotypes were shared across a few donors. The genetic and exposure-history diversity represented was limited by the small number of donors.

This clone was picked up one time. Which antigen it targets is not known. No quality values exist for individual bases; no much larger clone is one base distant. Other DNA sequences from this sample encode an identical CDR3 as well. Using the deep immunoSEQ assay, multiplex PCR amplified TCR CDR3 regions from genomic DNA. Extracted genomic DNA from each cell subset was spread evenly across all wells of several immunoSEQ 96-well plates, with each plate serving as a replicate. For sorted subsets, 200 to 250 ng of genomic DNA, equivalent to around 31,000 T cell genomes, went into each replicate PCR. The purified libraries were quantified using a Qubit 3.0 fluorometer, sized with a Bioanalyzer 2100, and then quantified again using the KAPA Library Quantification kit. Every immunoSEQ 96-well plate was sequenced on a separate single-read 150-cycle Illumina NextSeq 550 flow cell. The study's own analysis went as follows. The immunoSEQ output contained only junctional sequences without quality scores, so filtering could not match that applied to full-length reads. To assign V/J genes and CDR3, sequences were annotated using PyIR, a Python wrapper for IgBLAST v1.9, with IMGT germline references. Reads with weak V/J assignments (E-value above 1e-6), missing CDR3, stop codons, out-of-frame junctions, or ambiguous translated residues were removed. A V3J clonotype was defined by an identical inferred V gene, J gene, and CDR3 amino acid sequence. The percentage overlap between two repertoires was calculated by dividing the number of shared unique clonotypes by the size of the smaller repertoire. Repertoire richness was assessed with RTK rarefaction, the Chao1 estimator, and Recon v2.1 estimates of unobserved clonotypes. For all TCRbeta clonotypes obtained by the gDNA method from a handful of donors, generation probabilities were computed with OLGA. Drawn from immuneACCESS, this table holds only the in-frame rearrangements with V and J called that TCRdb kept. Clones are partly lost; checked studies trace under half to an unresolved V gene and leave the rest unexplained. V and J calls and clone size are those listed in that table; D and trimming were worked out from the DNA. This sample lists 2 million to 2.5 million clones; 85% to 95% were detected once. Of the sample, around 0.38% is held by the ten largest clones.

Donors were healthy HIV-negative adults with no recently reported acute infections or vaccinations. Only Caucasian adults living in Nashville, Tennessee, USA were represented among the donors. CD4+ T cells were enriched through magnetic negative selection, after which naive cells were positively selected on CD45RA and the remaining negative fraction served as the memory subset. Blood was collected by leukapheresis, and PBMCs were isolated by Ficoll-Histopaque density gradient centrifugation and then cryopreserved in liquid nitrogen vapor phase. Analytical flow cytometry was used to check the purity and quantity of every magnetically sorted T cell population. Each sorted fraction had its genomic DNA isolated and then quantified by UV absorbance on a Nanodrop 2000c.

Sequenced input: naive CD4+ T cells from PBMCs. Reading the label with the study, this specimen's cell subset or site is: CD45RA+ positively selected. The clonotype comes from a man aged 18 to 29 in good health. Some clones in this sample may be carry-over from other donors' samples. The chain is made from TRBV7-2 and TRBJ1-3; no D segment can be confidently identified. This receptor has the CDR3 CASSLEGSGNTIYF. In nucleotides, the sequence is TGTGCCAGCAGCTTAGAGGGTTCCGGAAACACCATATATTTT.